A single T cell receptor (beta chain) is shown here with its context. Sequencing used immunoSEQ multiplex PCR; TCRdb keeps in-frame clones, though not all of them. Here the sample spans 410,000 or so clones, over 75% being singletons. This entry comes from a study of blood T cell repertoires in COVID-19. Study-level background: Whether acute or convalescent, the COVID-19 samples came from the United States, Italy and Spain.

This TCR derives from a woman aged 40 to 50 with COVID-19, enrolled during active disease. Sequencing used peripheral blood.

Here the CDR3 DNA reads TGTGCCAGTAGTATAGAGGGGACAGGGCCCTACGAGCAGTACTTC. As protein: CASSIEGTGPYEQYF. This sequence joins TRBV19 and TRBJ2-7, with 9 bases that match TRBD1. V shed 0 bases and J 2 bases; nucleotides not matched to a gene: 2. The germline V gene has CDR1 LNHDA and CDR2 SQIVND (reference sequence). The length of the CDR3 is 15 residues.